Reported below is one TCR beta chain. Its antigen is unidentified. The data originate from a study of T cell responses to AZD1222 COVID-19 vaccine. Whole-study findings and limits: Most donors were white British and more were female, and clonal diversity was possibly underestimated. At 160-218 and 743-854, vaccine-associated CD4 TCRs were dominant, and they spanned spike. After the peak T cell response, and only then, were repertoires sampled. Epitopes outside B.1.351 and B.1.1.7 mutated regions reportedly drew nearly half of spike TCRs.

Only in-frame clones appear in the TCRdb table, and some are missing; sequencing was by immunoSEQ multiplex PCR. The sample includes 150,000 or so clones, more than 80% of them seen just once. The germline gives CDR1 SGHRS, CDR2 YFSETQ. The CDR3 loop spans 16 amino acids. The V and J ends lost 9 bases and 2 bases respectively, with 20 bases between them. The sequence derives from an adult in good health. The chain combines TRBV5-1 with TRBJ2-2; D gene unclear. The sequences come from peripheral blood, collected on day 0 of AZD1222 vaccination. The CDR3 nucleotides read TGCGCCACGACCAAATTGGCAGGAGTTAACACCGGGGAGCTGTTTTTT. The encoded protein is CATTKLAGVNTGELFF.